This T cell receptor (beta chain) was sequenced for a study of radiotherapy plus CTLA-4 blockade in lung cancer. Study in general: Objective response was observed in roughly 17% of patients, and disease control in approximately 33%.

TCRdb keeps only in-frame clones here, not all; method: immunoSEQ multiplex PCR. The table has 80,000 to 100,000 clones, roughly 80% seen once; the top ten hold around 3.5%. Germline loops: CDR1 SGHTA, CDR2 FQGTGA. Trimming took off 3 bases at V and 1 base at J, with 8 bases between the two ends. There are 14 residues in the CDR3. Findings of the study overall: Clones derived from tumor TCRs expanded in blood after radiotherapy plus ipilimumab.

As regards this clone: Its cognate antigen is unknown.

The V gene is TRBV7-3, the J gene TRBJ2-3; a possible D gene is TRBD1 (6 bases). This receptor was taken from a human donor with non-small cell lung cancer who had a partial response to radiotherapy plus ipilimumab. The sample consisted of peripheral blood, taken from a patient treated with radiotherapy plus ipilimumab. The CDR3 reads CASSLDSRTDTQYF. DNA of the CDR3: TGTGCCAGCAGCTTGGACAGCCGCACAGATACGCAGTATTTT. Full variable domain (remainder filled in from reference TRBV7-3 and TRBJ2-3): GAGVSQTPSNKVTEKGKYVELRCDPISGHTALYWYRQSLGQGPEFLIYFQGTGAADDSGLPNDRFFAVRPEGSVSTLKIQRTERGDSAVYLCASSLDSRTDTQYFGPGTRLTVL.